This T cell receptor (beta chain) was captured by sequencing in a study of PD-1 blockade in classical Hodgkin lymphoma (dated by TCRdb to the early 2020s). Regarding the study in general: Nivolumab dosing was 3 mg/kg intravenously every 2 weeks, continuing until either disease progression or unacceptable toxicity. The study used CyTOF and TCR beta sequencing to define a peripheral blood immune signature of response to PD-1 blockade in classical Hodgkin lymphoma.

Results the study describes overall, beyond this receptor: A significant rise by C4D1 was seen in CD4+ but not CD8+ TCR diversity (p=0.0027 vs p=0.16), with the rise being most apparent in complete responders (p=0.02). Lower diversity was observed in patients in whom nivolumab was started less than 1 year after ASCT, and these patients were excluded from later analyses so that confounding by immune reconstitution would be avoided. The study was limited to a single clinical trial cohort, and causes of repertoire differences, possibly disease activity or prior therapy, remained undefined. Baseline diversity similar to that of newly diagnosed patients was observed in trial patients achieving complete response, whereas significantly lower diversity was observed in partial responders and progressors. Baseline TCR diversity was reported to be lower in newly diagnosed patients than in healthy donors and to be lower still in relapsed/refractory patients.

The V end loses 2 bases and the J end loses 2 bases, and a stretch of 12 bases separates them. From the germline V gene, CDR1 is SNHLY and CDR2 is FYNNEI. The CDR3 runs 15 amino acids, cysteine and phenylalanine included. Only the CDR3 region is kept as DNA, spanning 45 bases read in frame from base 1. This clone was counted between two and nine times. Its antigen is still unknown. The sample holds no much larger clone one base away, and base qualities are not on file. Interpreted using the paper, the time point label stands for: cycle 1 day 1 (C1D1), immediately before nivolumab initiation. Relapse after autologous stem cell transplantation had occurred in all trial patients, and cohorts A, B and C were distinguished by prior brentuximab vedotin exposure. The trial cohort comprised 56 patients with relapsed/refractory classical Hodgkin lymphoma whose best overall responses were complete response, partial response or progressive disease. In the multi-cohort phase II CheckMate 205 trial, trial patients received single-agent nivolumab. Best overall response was determined by an independent review committee according to the 2007 International Working Group response criteria. Trial PBMCs were collected just before the start of nivolumab (C1D1) and during therapy at cycle 2 day 1 and cycle 4 day 1. Peripheral blood was collected in 8 mL Vacutainer Cell Preparation Tubes, from which PBMCs were isolated by centrifugation and then cryopreserved.

Genomic DNA was isolated using the Qiagen DNeasy kit from unsorted PBMCs as well as from negatively selected CD4+ and CD8+ fractions. Amplification of TCR beta CDR3 regions was done by immunoSEQ multiplex PCR with primers that anneal to V and J segments. A synthetic immune receptor repertoire was used to minimize amplification bias, and any residual bias was removed computationally once sequencing was done. Per the original workflow: Repertoire diversity was quantified as the Shannon entropy index using custom Python scripts. The unsorted, CD4+ and CD8+ repertoires were each analyzed separately, with the exception of combined analyses, where CD4+ and CD8+ sequences were merged in silico. A clone was considered expanded if an increase in frequency of at least 2-fold after treatment relative to C1D1 was found, and a pseudocount of 0.5 was applied to clones undetected at baseline. Clones with 0 or 1 copy at C1D1 were classified as singleton clones, and clones with 2 or more copies were classified as non-singleton clones. Clones expanded in unsorted samples were annotated as CD4+, CD8+ or unknown by matching protein sequences in sorted samples from the same patient. Diversity changes from C1D1 to C4D1 were tested in paired samples using Wilcoxon tests. TCRdb mirrors the immuneACCESS table, restricted to in-frame sequences. Some clones are absent from its copies; in checked studies, under half trace to an unresolved V gene, and the reason for the others is unknown. Clone size and V and J calls were adopted from that table, with D and trimming inferred from the DNA. In this sample the table shows tens of thousands of clones, 80% to 90% of which occur a single time. The biggest ten clones account for about 15% of the sample.

The V gene is TRBV2 and the J gene is TRBJ1-1, with a weak D call of TRBD1 (5 bases match). Sequencing was performed on peripheral blood mononuclear cells (PBMCs), taken at baseline. The TCR originated in a human donor with classical Hodgkin lymphoma. The base sequence is TGTGCCAGCAGTGAAATCTTGGGGGTTAACACTGAAGCTTTCTTT. Translated, it gives CASSEILGVNTEAFF.